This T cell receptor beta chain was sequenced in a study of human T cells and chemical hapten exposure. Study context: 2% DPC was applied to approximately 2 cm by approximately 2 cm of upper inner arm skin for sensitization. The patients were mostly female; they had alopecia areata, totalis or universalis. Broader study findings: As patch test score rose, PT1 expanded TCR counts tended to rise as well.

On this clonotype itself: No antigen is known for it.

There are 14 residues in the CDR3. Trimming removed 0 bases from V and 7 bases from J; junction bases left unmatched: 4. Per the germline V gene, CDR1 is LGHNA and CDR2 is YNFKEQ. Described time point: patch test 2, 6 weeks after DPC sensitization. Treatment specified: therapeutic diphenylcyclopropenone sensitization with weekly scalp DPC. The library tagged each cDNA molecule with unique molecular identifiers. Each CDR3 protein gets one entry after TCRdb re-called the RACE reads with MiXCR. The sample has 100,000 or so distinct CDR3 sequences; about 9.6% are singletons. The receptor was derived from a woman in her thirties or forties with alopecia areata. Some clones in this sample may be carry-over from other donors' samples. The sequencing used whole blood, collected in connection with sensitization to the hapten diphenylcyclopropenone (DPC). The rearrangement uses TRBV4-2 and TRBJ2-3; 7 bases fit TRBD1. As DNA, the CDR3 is TGTGCCAGCAGCCAAGATAAGGGGGCAAATACGCAGTATTTT. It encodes CASSQDKGANTQYF.